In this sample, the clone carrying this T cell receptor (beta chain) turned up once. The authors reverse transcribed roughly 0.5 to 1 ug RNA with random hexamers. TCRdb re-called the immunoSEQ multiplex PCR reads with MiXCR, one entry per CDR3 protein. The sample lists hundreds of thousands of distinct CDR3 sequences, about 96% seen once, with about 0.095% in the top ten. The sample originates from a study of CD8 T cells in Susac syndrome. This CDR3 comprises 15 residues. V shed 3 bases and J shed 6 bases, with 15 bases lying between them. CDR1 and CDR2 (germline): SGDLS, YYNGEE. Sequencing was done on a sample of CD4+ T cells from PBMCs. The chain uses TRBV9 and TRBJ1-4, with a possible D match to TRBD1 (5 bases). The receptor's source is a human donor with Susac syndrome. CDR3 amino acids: CASSGAGTKYEKLFF. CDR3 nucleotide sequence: TGTGCCAGCAGCGGTGCCGGGACTAAATATGAAAAACTGTTTTTT.